Listed here are 2 T cell receptor beta chains from one sample, sequenced in a study of cytomegalovirus exposure and HLA in healthy donors. Primers: 60 Vbeta forward and 13 Jbeta reverse. Data came from immunoSEQ multiplex PCR; TCRdb stores just in-frame clones and leaves some out. The table lists roughly 99,000 clones, 70% to 80% of them singletons. The sequencing input was PBMCs. These receptors all stem from a man aged 60 to 75 in good health and CMV-seropositive.

This chain links TRBV2 with TRBJ2-1, with 9 bases that match TRBD1. CDR3 length: 18 residues. Trimming took 6 bases from V and 4 from J; bases not matched to a gene: 16. Germline CDR1 SNHLY, CDR2 FYNNEI. The CDR3 nucleotides are TGTGCCAGCAGATTACCGGGACAGGGACCCCCCCCTTACAATGAGCAGTTCTTC. Protein product: CASRLPGQGPPPYNEQFF. The full variable domain, in which reference TRBV2 and TRBJ2-1 provide the parts outside the CDR3, is EPEVTQTPSHQVTQMGQEVILRCVPISNHLYFYWYRQILGQKVEFLVSFYNNEISEKSEIFDDQFSVERPDGSNFTLKIRSTKLEDSAMYFCASRLPGQGPPPYNEQFFGPGTRLTVL.

The gene calls are TRBV9 and TRBJ2-7; 8 bases map to TRBD1. Per germline, CDR1 SGDLS and CDR2 YYNGEE. The V segment lost 3 bases and the J segment 4 bases; nucleotides outside the gene matches: 3. There are 13 residues in the CDR3. Here the CDR3 DNA reads TGTGCCAGCAGCGGATACAGGGGGTACGAGCAGTACTTC. Protein product: CASSGYRGYEQYF.